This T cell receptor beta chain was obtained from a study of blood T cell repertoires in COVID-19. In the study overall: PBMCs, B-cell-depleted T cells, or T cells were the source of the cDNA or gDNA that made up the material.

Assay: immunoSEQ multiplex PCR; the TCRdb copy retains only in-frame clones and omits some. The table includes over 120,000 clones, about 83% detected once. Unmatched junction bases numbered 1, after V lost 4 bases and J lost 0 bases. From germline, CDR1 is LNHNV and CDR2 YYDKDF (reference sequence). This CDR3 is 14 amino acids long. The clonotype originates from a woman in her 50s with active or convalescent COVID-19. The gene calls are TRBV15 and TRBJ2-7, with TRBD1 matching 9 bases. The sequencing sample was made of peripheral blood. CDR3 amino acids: CATSMDRGSYEQYF. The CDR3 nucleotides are TGTGCCACCAGCATGGACAGGGGCTCCTACGAGCAGTACTTC.